Each of the 15 T cell receptor beta chains below was sequenced from the same sample in a study of beta chain features in type 1 diabetes. Study results and caveats: TCRB CDR3s were moderately but significantly shorter in Type 1 diabetes patients in all four CD4+ subsets.

The antigens these receptors bind are not known. The investigators reverse transcribed all of the isolated RNA, so they sequenced expressed TCRB transcripts. The table came from immunoSEQ multiplex PCR; TCRdb's copy has only in-frame clones and leaves some out. The data contain 500,000 to 650,000 clones, 9.5% to 15% of them singletons. The material sequenced was naive CD4+ T cells from blood. All receptors come from a young man with type 1 diabetes.

The J gene is TRBJ1-4, the V gene TRBV29-1, with no clear D. The germline CDR1 and CDR2 sequences are SQVTM and ANQGSEA. CDR3 length equals 15 residues. V lost 4 bases to trimming and J lost 0 bases, with 12 bases between them. The CDR3 is CSVARTVATNEKLFF. For the CDR3, the DNA is TGCAGCGTTGCACGGACCGTTGCAACTAATGAAAAACTGTTTTTT.

The chain employs TRBV7-2 and TRBJ2-7; D ambiguous. V was cut by 4 bases and J by 1 base, with 11 bases left in between. This CDR3 comprises 14 residues. The germline V gene encodes CDR1 SGHTA and CDR2 FQGNSA. In DNA, the CDR3 is TGTGCCAGCAGCTCGTCAGCATTTTCCTACGAGCAGTACTTC. As protein: CASSSSAFSYEQYF.

This clone appeared a few times. The CDR3 loop reads CSAGRGTYEQYF. The CDR3 bases are TGCAGCGCCGGTAGGGGGACCTACGAGCAGTACTTC. The chain couples TRBV29-1 to TRBJ2-5; TRBD1 is a possible D gene (6 bases). The J call may be wrong; the DNA end is better matched by TRBJ2-7. Germline CDR1 and CDR2: SQVTM and ANQGSEA. This CDR3 region has 12 residues.

This clone showed up just a few times. The chain is built from TRBV9 and TRBJ1-3; D gene unclear. CDR1 is SGDLS, CDR2 YYNGEE, per germline. This CDR3 region has 14 residues. Deletions cut 0 bases from V and 4 bases from J, with 8 bases between. The CDR3 sequence: CASSVGSLGNTIYF. The CDR3 bases are TGTGCCAGCAGCGTAGGTTCCCTCGGAAACACCATATATTTT. Together with reference TRBV9 and TRBJ1-3, the CDR3 gives the full variable domain: DSGVTQTPKHLITATGQRVTLRCSPRSGDLSVYWYQQSLDQGLQFLIQYYNGEERAKGNILERFSAQQFPDLHSELNLSSLELGDSALYFCASSVGSLGNTIYFGEGSWLTVV.

V usage is TRBV4-3 and J usage is TRBJ2-7, with 12 bases that match TRBD1. Germline V gene lookup returns CDR1 LGHNA and CDR2 YSLEER. This CDR3 has 15 amino acids. V shed 4 bases and J 4 bases; nucleotides not matched to a gene: 5. The chain's CDR3 is CASSPRGQGAYEQYF. In DNA form, the CDR3 reads TGCGCCAGCAGCCCGAGGGGACAGGGGGCGTACGAGCAGTACTTC.

This clone was counted between two and nine times. The V and J genes are TRBV7-2 and TRBJ1-2; 9 bases are a match to TRBD1. The V gene end was trimmed by 4 bases and the J gene end by 12 bases; junction bases not matched to a gene: 12. Germline-derived CDR1 and CDR2 are SGHTA and FQGNSA. The CDR3 is 14 residues long. Here the CDR3 DNA reads TGTGCCAGCAGCTCATCACCGGGACAGGGAGGGGACACCTTC. Its protein is CASSSSPGQGGDTF.

A note on this clone: At the DNA level, this CDR3 is encoded by other sequences in the same sample as well. V and J are TRBV5-1 and TRBJ2-6, with D possibly being TRBD1 (6 bases). Germline V gene sequence: CDR1 SGHRS, CDR2 YFSETQ. Trimming removed 4 bases from V and 1 base from J, with 12 bases in between. The CDR3 is 16 residues long. Here the CDR3 DNA reads TGCGCCAGCAGCCCCGGACAGCCGTCTGGGGCCAACGTCCTGACTTTC. It translates to CASSPGQPSGANVLTF.

This chain connects TRBV9 to TRBJ2-2, with D maybe TRBD2 (6 bases). V lost 0 bases, J lost 4 bases, and 13 bases lay in between. Looked up from germline, CDR1 is SGDLS and CDR2 is YYNGEE. The CDR3 is made up of 16 amino acids. CDR3 sequence reads: CASSVDPGTVTGELFF. CDR3 in DNA: TGTGCCAGCAGCGTAGACCCGGGGACTGTCACCGGGGAGCTGTTTTTT.

This clone was detected only a few times. This chain connects TRBV6-4 to TRBJ1-6; D call uncertain. The ends were cut back, 3 bases at V and 7 bases at J, with 13 bases in the middle. The CDR3 runs to 15 residues. CDR1 and CDR2 (germline): MRHNA, SNTAGT. CDR3 residues: CASSEVGEGNSPLHF. The CDR3 DNA sequence: TGTGCCAGCAGTGAAGTCGGGGAGGGAAATTCACCCCTCCACTTT.

The V gene is TRBV4-2, the J gene TRBJ2-2, with TRBD2 matching 8 bases. There are 18 residues in the CDR3. Germline V gene lookup returns CDR1 LGHNA and CDR2 YNFKEQ. V gave up 3 bases and J gave up 5 bases; unmatched junction bases: 14. The CDR3 DNA is TGTGCCAGCAGCCACCTCCCGGGGACTAGACGAACGACCGGGGAGCTGTTTTTT. Residues: CASSHLPGTRRTTGELFF.

The rearrangement uses TRBV6-6 and TRBJ2-7; 9 bases match TRBD1. The CDR3 runs to 16 residues. CDR1 and CDR2 (germline): MNHNY, SVGAGI (reference sequence). V lost 4 bases and J lost 6; bases outside the gene matches: 13. This chain's CDR3 is CASSLPLGQGFGEQYF. The DNA for the CDR3 is TGTGCCAGCAGTTTACCCCTTGGACAGGGGTTTGGCGAGCAGTACTTC.

The V gene is TRBV9, the J gene TRBJ1-1; possibly TRBD1 for D (6 bases). The V end lost 3 bases, the J end lost 4 bases, and 13 bases lay between the germline ends. Germline CDR1 is SGDLS and CDR2 is YYNGEE. This CDR3 is 14 amino acids long. CDR3 protein: CASSAISGVTEAFF. CDR3 nucleotides: TGTGCCAGCAGCGCGATCTCAGGGGTCACTGAAGCTTTCTTT.

The chain combines TRBV27 with TRBJ1-5; D perhaps matches TRBD1 (5 bases). Germline-derived CDR1 and CDR2 are MNHEY and SMNVEV (reference sequence). This CDR3 region has 13 residues. V was clipped by 3 bases and J by 7 bases, with 10 bases between them. The CDR3 loop is CASSFAGPQPQHF. The CDR3 region has the DNA TGTGCCAGCAGTTTTGCGGGGCCACAGCCCCAGCATTTT.

This clone came up a few times. The CDR3 loop is CASSQGTLGRIETQYF. The CDR3 bases are TGCGCCAGCAGCCAGGGGACTTTAGGGAGGATCGAGACCCAGTACTTC. The gene calls are TRBV4-3 and TRBJ2-5, with a possible D match to TRBD2 (6 bases). The length of the CDR3 is 16 residues. Germline CDR1 reads LGHNA; CDR2 reads YSLEER. Trimming removed 3 bases from V and 5 bases from J, with 19 bases in between.

This clone showed up just a few times. V is TRBV20-1 and J is TRBJ2-1; the match to TRBD2 covers 8 bases. CDR1 and CDR2 from the germline V gene are DFQATT and SNEGSKA (reference sequence). The CDR3 is made up of 11 amino acids. Trimming took 0 bases from V and 12 from J; bases not matched to a gene: 1. CDR3 residues: CSARDGLAQFF. CDR3 DNA: TGCAGTGCTAGAGACGGACTAGCGCAGTTCTTC.